This T cell receptor beta chain was recovered during a study of identical twins. Whole-study findings and limits: Without tracking the same donors, conclusions rested on cross-sectional statistical analysis. High-abundance cord blood beta clonotypes had fewer insertions; memory repertoires showed none. Twins showed weaker excess sharing in their beta out-of-frame sequences.

This CDR3 comprises 20 residues. Looked up from germline, CDR1 is SGHVS and CDR2 is FNYEAQ. Trimming took off 5 bases at V and 0 bases at J, with 26 bases between the two ends. TCRdb itself ran the 5' RACE reads through MiXCR, one entry per CDR3 protein. Of 690,000 or so distinct CDR3 sequences in the sample, 8% to 9% are singletons; the top ten hold roughly 0.97%. There are many counts of this clonotype. Its antigen is unidentified. The same data also went into a second study, on yellow fever vaccine responses in identical twins. That investigation notes: Twins showed a vaccine T cell response that reportedly seemed partly convergent, partly personalized.

The sample comprised PBMCs. This chain connects TRBV7-6 to TRBJ2-1; a possible D gene is TRBD2 (6 bases). The receptor comes from a woman aged 18-29 years in good health. The CDR3 nucleotides read TGTGCCAGCAGCCCCACTTTAGGAGGGCGGGTGGTTAGCTCCTACAATGAGCAGTTCTTC. Encoded protein: CASSPTLGGRVVSSYNEQFF.